A few counts support the clone carrying this T cell receptor (beta chain). Its antigen remains unidentified. This specimen belongs to a study of OX40 agonist ivuxolimab in advanced cancers. In the study overall: Ivuxolimab is an agonistic anti-OX40 (CD134) antibody, and patients were treated with it.

The table came from immunoSEQ multiplex PCR; TCRdb's copy has only in-frame clones and leaves some out. The sample lists about 83,000 clones; 90% to 95% were seen once. The CDR3 runs to 14 residues. V was shortened by 1 base and J by 4 bases, with 11 bases between the two germline ends. The germline V gene encodes CDR1 SGHRS and CDR2 YFSETQ. Study-level findings and limits: The study did not work out the antigen specificity of the expanded peripheral T cells.

The source is an adult with an advanced solid tumor such as melanoma, head and neck, liver or kidney cancer. The chain has TRBV5-1 and TRBJ1-1; D not certain. The sample was CD4+ or CD8+ T cells sorted from blood, taken in a trial of the OX40 agonist ivuxolimab. CDR3 residues: CASSLPLGGTEAFF. The DNA of the CDR3 is TGCGCCAGCAGCTTGCCTCTGGGAGGCACTGAAGCTTTCTTT.